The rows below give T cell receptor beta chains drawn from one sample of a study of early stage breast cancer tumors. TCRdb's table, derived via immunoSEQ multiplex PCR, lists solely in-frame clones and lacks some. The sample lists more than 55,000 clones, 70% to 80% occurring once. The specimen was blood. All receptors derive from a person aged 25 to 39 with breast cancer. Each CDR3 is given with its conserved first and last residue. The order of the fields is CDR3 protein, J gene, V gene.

cdr3_aa: CASSRNTEAFF; j_call: TRBJ1-1; v_call: TRBV7-8
cdr3_aa: CAWSSPNTEAFF; j_call: TRBJ1-1; v_call: TRBV30
cdr3_aa: CAWRNGQGNTEAFF; j_call: TRBJ1-1; v_call: TRBV30
cdr3_aa: CASSQAPGTSYEQYF; j_call: TRBJ2-7; v_call: TRBV4-3
cdr3_aa: CASSAGGAGGYEQYF; j_call: TRBJ2-7; v_call: TRBV2
cdr3_aa: CASSARGGLAGGRGSDTQYF; j_call: TRBJ2-3; v_call: TRBV4-1
cdr3_aa: CAWRTGAGGRGNEKLFF; j_call: TRBJ1-4; v_call: TRBV30
cdr3_aa: CASSPHPQGNDSPLHF; j_call: TRBJ1-6; v_call: TRBV7-9
cdr3_aa: CSVRTGGAFF; j_call: TRBJ1-1; v_call: TRBV29-1
cdr3_aa: CASSPEGDYGYTF; j_call: TRBJ1-2; v_call: TRBV4-2
cdr3_aa: CASSIEGRGGEKLFF; j_call: TRBJ1-4; v_call: TRBV19
cdr3_aa: CASSLRWDRSNEQFF; j_call: TRBJ2-1; v_call: TRBV7-8
cdr3_aa: CASSSPGGKNIQYF; j_call: TRBJ2-4; v_call: TRBV5-4
cdr3_aa: CASSLWAGDEQFF; j_call: TRBJ2-1; v_call: TRBV11-2
cdr3_aa: CASSQGDFSNTGELFF; j_call: TRBJ2-2; v_call: TRBV4-2
cdr3_aa: CASSLGGGTEAFF; j_call: TRBJ1-1; v_call: TRBV5-1
cdr3_aa: CASSGTAGAEAFF; j_call: TRBJ1-1; v_call: TRBV5-1
cdr3_aa: CASSLGLAGRTGELFF; j_call: TRBJ2-2; v_call: TRBV7-9
cdr3_aa: CASSPDLYGYTF; j_call: TRBJ1-2; v_call: TRBV7-2
cdr3_aa: CAWSELGWEQYF; j_call: TRBJ2-7; v_call: TRBV30
cdr3_aa: CASTYLGGEQYF; j_call: TRBJ2-7; v_call: TRBV6-1
cdr3_aa: CASSLTSGQTNIQYF; j_call: TRBJ2-4; v_call: TRBV11-1
cdr3_aa: CSALNTDTQYF; j_call: TRBJ2-3; v_call: TRBV20-1
cdr3_aa: CASSSRLASTDTQYF; j_call: TRBJ2-3; v_call: TRBV5-1
cdr3_aa: CASSYKGIQYF; j_call: TRBJ2-7; v_call: TRBV6-6
cdr3_aa: CSTQTGGTGELFF; j_call: TRBJ2-2; v_call: TRBV29-1
cdr3_aa: CASSSGWEETQYF; j_call: TRBJ2-5; v_call: TRBV18
cdr3_aa: CASSRRETQYF; j_call: TRBJ2-5; v_call: TRBV18
cdr3_aa: CASSYAGTQDNYGYTF; j_call: TRBJ1-2; v_call: TRBV6-6
cdr3_aa: CASSDLFPGTDTQYF; j_call: TRBJ2-3; v_call: TRBV6-1
cdr3_aa: CASSLSGLAGAYEQYF; j_call: TRBJ2-7; v_call: TRBV27
cdr3_aa: CASRPVRQALNEQFF; j_call: TRBJ2-1; v_call: TRBV7-2
cdr3_aa: CASSPDGSNYGYTF; j_call: TRBJ1-2; v_call: TRBV5-1
cdr3_aa: CASSPADGGSANVLTF; j_call: TRBJ2-6; v_call: TRBV18
cdr3_aa: CASSLVLVSTLHTEAFF; j_call: TRBJ1-1; v_call: TRBV5-6
cdr3_aa: CASSPYDREDYGYTF; j_call: TRBJ1-2; v_call: TRBV23-1
cdr3_aa: CASSQVGQVNTEAFF; j_call: TRBJ1-1; v_call: TRBV4-2